The present T cell receptor beta chain was sequenced within a study of T cell responses to AZD1222 COVID-19 vaccine. Overall study findings and caveats: Increased Spike-specific TCR breadth and depth were observed after two AZD1222 doses. Only a handful of individuals given AZD1222 were seropositive at baseline. Reports indicate that nearly half of spike-specific TCRs are directed at unmutated variant regions. White British people made up most donors, females outnumbered males, and clonal diversity was possibly underestimated.

The assay was immunoSEQ multiplex PCR, and TCRdb's table has in-frame clones only and misses some. Here the sample spans 90,000 to 120,000 clones, around nine tenths being singletons. Germline lookup yields CDR1 KGHDR and CDR2 SFDVKD. Trimming removed 4 bases at V and 4 bases at J, with 19 bases between. The length of the CDR3 is 17 residues. On this clone: Its target is not known.

Sequencing was performed on peripheral blood, taken on day 0 of AZD1222 vaccination. The chain couples TRBV24-1 to TRBJ2-1, with D perhaps TRBD1 (6 bases). The origin of this receptor is an adult in good health. This CDR3 reads CATSDRFGTPQYNEQFF. The CDR3 DNA follows: TGTGCCACCAGTGACCGATTCGGGACACCCCAATACAATGAGCAGTTCTTC.